The T cell receptor (beta chain) under discussion was sequenced for a study of blood T cell repertoires in COVID-19. Study information: Sources were T cells, B-cell-depleted T cells, or PBMCs; the material itself was cDNA or gDNA.

Between the trimmed V and J ends, which lost 5 bases and 5 bases, there was a span of 18 bases. This CDR3 spans 15 amino acids. Germline loops: CDR1 LGHNA, CDR2 YSLEER. Categorization into cohorts depended on clinical history that participants reported. Up to 2 weeks before entering the study, exposed participants had met a COVID-19 case. In the source study's methods: Cell counts per sample came from amplifying reference gene primers. The repertoire was sequenced with immunoSEQ multiplex PCR; TCRdb's copy has only in-frame clones and lacks some. Clone size and the V and J calls come from that table; the DNA yielded D and trimming. Of roughly 140,000 clones listed, more than 80% are singletons.

This clonotype was obtained from a woman between 18 and 30 years old who had been exposed to COVID-19. The V and J genes are TRBV4-3 and TRBJ1-2; D is unresolved. Sequenced: PBMCs or T cells enriched from blood (not recorded which). The CDR3 nucleotides are TGCGCCAGCAGCTCCAAGATGAATACTGCTTATGGCTACACCTTC. Amino acids: CASSSKMNTAYGYTF.